Listed here are 2 T cell receptor beta chains from one sample, sequenced in a study of T cells after posttransplantation cyclophosphamide. This table comes from immunoSEQ multiplex PCR, and its TCRdb copy is limited to in-frame clones, with some not included. The table records tens of thousands of clones, about 82% of them present only once. The sample consisted of PBMCs. These receptors all come from a young man with a blood cancer, CMV-positive, and with a related stem cell donor.

The V gene is TRBV7-9, the J gene TRBJ1-5; D gene ambiguous. Germline values: CDR1 SEHNR, CDR2 FQNEAQ (reference sequence). This CDR3 spans 14 amino acids. V shed 2 bases and J shed 1 base, with 6 bases lying between them. The CDR3 nucleotides read TGTGCCAGCAGCTTACCGGGGAGCAATCAGCCCCAGCATTTT. The encoded protein is CASSLPGSNQPQHF.

The chain joins TRBV19 to TRBJ2-1; the match to TRBD2 covers 9 bases. Looked up from germline, CDR1 is LNHDA and CDR2 is SQIVND (reference sequence). The CDR3 spans 15 residues. Trimming removed 9 bases from V and 6 bases from J; junction bases left unmatched: 12. This chain's CDR3 is CASGPAAGGSNEQFF. In nucleotides, the CDR3 is TGTGCCAGCGGGCCGGCAGCGGGAGGAAGCAATGAGCAGTTCTTC.